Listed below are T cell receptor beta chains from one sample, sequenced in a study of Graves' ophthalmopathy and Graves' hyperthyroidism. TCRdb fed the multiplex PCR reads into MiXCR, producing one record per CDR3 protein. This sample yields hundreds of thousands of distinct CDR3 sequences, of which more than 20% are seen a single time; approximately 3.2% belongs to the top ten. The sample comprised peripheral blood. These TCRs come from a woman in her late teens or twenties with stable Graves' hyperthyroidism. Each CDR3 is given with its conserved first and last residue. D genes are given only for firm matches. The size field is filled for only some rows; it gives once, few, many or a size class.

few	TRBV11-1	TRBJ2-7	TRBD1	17	TGTGCCAGCAGCTTAGGGGACAGGCTAACCCCCTTTTACGAGCAGTACTTC	CASSLGDRLTPFYEQYF
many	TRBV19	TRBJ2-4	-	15	TGTGCCAGTAGTATCGAGGGTATAGCCAAAAACATTCAGTACTTC	CASSIEGIAKNIQYF
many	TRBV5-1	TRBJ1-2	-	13	TGCGCCAGCAGCTTGGCTTCAGGCTATGGCTACACCTTC	CASSLASGYGYTF
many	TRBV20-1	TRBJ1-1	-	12	TGCAGTGCTAGCCCGGAATTCCGTAAAGCTTTCTTT	CSASPEFRKAFF
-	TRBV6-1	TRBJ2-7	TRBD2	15	TGTGCCAGCAGTGCGTGGCTAGCGGATATCTACGAGCAGTACTTC	CASSAWLADIYEQYF
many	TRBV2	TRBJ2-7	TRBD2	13	TGTGCCAGTTCGCGGAGCGGGGGTCACGAGCAGTACTTC	CASSRSGGHEQYF
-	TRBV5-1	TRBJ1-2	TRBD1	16	TGCGCCAGCAGCATCAACGCCGGGACAGGGCTTCGCGGCTACACCTTC	CASSINAGTGLRGYTF
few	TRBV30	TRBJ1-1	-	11	TGTGCCTCGAAAATCGGCACTGAAGCTTTCTTT	CASKIGTEAFF
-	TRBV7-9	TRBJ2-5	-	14	TGTGCCAGCACCCTCGGGACATCTCAAGAGACCCAGTACTTC	CASTLGTSQETQYF
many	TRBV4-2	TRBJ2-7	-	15	TGTGCCAGCAGCCAAGAGAGTGAGAACCCCTACGAGCAGTACTTC	CASSQESENPYEQYF
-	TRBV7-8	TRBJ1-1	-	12	TGTGCCAGCAGCTTAGCTACAGCAGAAGCTTTCTTT	CASSLATAEAFF
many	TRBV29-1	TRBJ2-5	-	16	TGCAGCGTTGGGGCTTGGCGGGAAGGGGGGAAAGAGACCCAGTACTTC	CSVGAWREGGKETQYF
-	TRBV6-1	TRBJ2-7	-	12	TGTGCCAGCAGTGATGAGGTCTACGAGCAGTACTTC	CASSDEVYEQYF
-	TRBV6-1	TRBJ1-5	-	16	TGTGCCAGCAGTGTCCCTTTGGCAGGACCAAATCAGCCCCAGCATTTT	CASSVPLAGPNQPQHF
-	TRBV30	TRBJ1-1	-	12	TGTGCCTGGAGAAGACCAAAGCCTGAAGCTTTCTTT	CAWRRPKPEAFF
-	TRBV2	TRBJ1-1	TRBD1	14	TGTGCCAGCAACCGGGACAGGGGGAGTGGTGAAGCTTTCTTT	CASNRDRGSGEAFF
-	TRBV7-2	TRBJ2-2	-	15	TGTGCCAGCAGCTTAGTACGGCAGGACACCGGGGAGCTGTTTTTT	CASSLVRQDTGELFF
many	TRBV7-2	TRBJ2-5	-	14	TGTGCCAGCAGCCCATACAGGGACCTGGAGACCCAGTACTTC	CASSPYRDLETQYF
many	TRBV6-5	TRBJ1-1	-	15	TGTGCCAGCAGTTCACATACATTCATGAACACTGAAGCTTTCTTT	CASSSHTFMNTEAFF
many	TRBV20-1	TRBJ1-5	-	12	TGCAGTGCTAGATCTAGCAATCAGCCCCAGCATTTT	CSARSSNQPQHF
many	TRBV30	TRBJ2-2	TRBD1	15	TGTGCCTGGATGGCCGGGACAGGGAACACCGGGGAGCTGTTTTTT	CAWMAGTGNTGELFF
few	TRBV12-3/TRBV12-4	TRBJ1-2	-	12	TGTGCCAGCAGTGGAGGGGGAAATGGCTACACCTTC	CASSGGGNGYTF
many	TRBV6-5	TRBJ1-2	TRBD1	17	TGTGCCAGCAGTTATCCCCCCTCCCGGGACAGGGGTCGTAGCTACACCTTC	CASSYPPSRDRGRSYTF
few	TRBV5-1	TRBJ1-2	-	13	TGCGCCAGCAGCTTGGAGCGGAACTATGGCTACACCTTC	CASSLERNYGYTF
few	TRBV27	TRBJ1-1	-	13	TGTGCCAGCGGGAGACCCCAGGGCACTGAAGCTTTCTTT	CASGRPQGTEAFF
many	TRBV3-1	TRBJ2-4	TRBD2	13	TGTGCCAGCAGCCCGGGACTAGCGGGAGAAGAGTACTTC	CASSPGLAGEEYF
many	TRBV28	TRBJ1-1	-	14	TGTGCCAGCAGTCCCTCCTGGGGCAACACTGAAGCTTTCTTT	CASSPSWGNTEAFF